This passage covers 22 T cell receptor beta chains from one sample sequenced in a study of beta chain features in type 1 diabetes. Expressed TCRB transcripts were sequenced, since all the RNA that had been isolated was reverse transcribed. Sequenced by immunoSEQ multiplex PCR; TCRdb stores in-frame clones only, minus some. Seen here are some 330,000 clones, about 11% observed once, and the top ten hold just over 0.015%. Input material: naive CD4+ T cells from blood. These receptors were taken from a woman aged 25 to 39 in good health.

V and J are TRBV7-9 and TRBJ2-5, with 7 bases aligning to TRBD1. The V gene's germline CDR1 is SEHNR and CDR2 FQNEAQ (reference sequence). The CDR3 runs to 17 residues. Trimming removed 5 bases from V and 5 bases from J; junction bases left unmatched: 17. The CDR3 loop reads CASSRPRDRGQGETQYF. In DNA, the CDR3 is TGTGCCAGCAGCCGTCCCCGGGACAGAGGCCAAGGGGAGACCCAGTACTTC.

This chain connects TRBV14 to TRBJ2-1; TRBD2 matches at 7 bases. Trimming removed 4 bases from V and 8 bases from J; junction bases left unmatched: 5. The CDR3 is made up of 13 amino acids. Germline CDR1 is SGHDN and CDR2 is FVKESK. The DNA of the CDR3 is TGTGCCAGCAGCCGGGACTATCTGGATGAGCAGTTCTTC. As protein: CASSRDYLDEQFF.

CDR3 residues: CASSEWSPSYEQYF. The CDR3 DNA reads as TGTGCCAGCAGTGAATGGAGTCCCTCCTACGAGCAGTACTTC. The chain links TRBV25-1 to TRBJ2-7; D not certain. The CDR3 is 14 residues long. Trimming removed 1 base at V and 0 bases at J, with 7 bases between. The germline V gene has CDR1 MGHDK and CDR2 SYGVNS.

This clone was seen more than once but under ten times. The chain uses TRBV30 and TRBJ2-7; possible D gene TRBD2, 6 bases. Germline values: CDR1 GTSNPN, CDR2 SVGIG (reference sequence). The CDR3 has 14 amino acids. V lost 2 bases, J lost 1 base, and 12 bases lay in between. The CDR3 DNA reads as TGTGCCTGGAGTCGGGGAGGAACATCCTACGAGCAGTACTTC. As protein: CAWSRGGTSYEQYF.

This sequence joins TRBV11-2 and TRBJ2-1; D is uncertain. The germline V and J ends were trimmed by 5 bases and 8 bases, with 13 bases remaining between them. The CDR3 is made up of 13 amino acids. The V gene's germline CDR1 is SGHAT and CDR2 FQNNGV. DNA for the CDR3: TGTGCCAGCAGCCCCCGAGCGCTAGATGAGCAGTTCTTC. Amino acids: CASSPRALDEQFF. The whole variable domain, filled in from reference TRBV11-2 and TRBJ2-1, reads EAGVAQSPRYKIIEKRQSVAFWCNPISGHATLYWYQQILGQGPKLLIQFQNNGVVDDSQLPKDRFSAERLKGVDSTLKIQPAKLEDSAVYLCASSPRALDEQFFGPGTRLTVL.

The CDR3 sequence is CASSQDWASEETQYF. The CDR3 DNA follows: TGTGCCAGCAGCCAAGATTGGGCTAGCGAAGAGACCCAGTACTTC. The gene calls are TRBV4-2 and TRBJ2-5; D possibly corresponds to TRBD2 (6 bases). Germline assignment: CDR1 LGHNA and CDR2 YNFKEQ. V lost 0 bases to trimming and J lost 3 bases, with 11 bases between them. There are 15 residues in the CDR3.

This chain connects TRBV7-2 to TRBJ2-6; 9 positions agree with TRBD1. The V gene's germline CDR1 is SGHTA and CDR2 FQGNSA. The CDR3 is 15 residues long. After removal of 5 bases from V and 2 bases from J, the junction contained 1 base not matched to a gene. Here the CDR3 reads CASSRDRAGANVLTF. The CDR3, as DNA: TGTGCCAGCAGCCGGGACAGGGCTGGGGCCAACGTCCTGACTTTC.

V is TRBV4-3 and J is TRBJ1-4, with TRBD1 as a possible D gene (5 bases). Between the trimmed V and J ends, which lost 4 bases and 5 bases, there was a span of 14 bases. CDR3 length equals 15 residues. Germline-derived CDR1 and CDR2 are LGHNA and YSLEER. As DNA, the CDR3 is TGCGCCAGCAGCCGGCTGGGCAGGGCGAATGAAAAACTGTTTTTT. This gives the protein CASSRLGRANEKLFF.

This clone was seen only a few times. The CDR3 region is CASSLTASGPDTQYF. The CDR3 bases are TGCGCCAGCAGCTTGACGGCTAGCGGGCCAGATACGCAGTATTTT. V is TRBV5-1 and J is TRBJ2-3; 8 bases align to TRBD2. Germline-derived CDR1 and CDR2 are SGHRS and YFSETQ. This CDR3 region has 15 residues. Trimming cost V 1 base and J 4 bases; bases outside gene matches: 5.

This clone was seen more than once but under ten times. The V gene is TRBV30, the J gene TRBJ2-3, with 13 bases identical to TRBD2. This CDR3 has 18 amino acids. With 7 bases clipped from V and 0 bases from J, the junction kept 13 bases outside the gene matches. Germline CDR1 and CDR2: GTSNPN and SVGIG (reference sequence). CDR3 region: CAYTRGGTSGASTDTQYF. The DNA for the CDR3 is TGTGCCTACACCCGGGGCGGGACTAGCGGGGCCAGCACAGATACGCAGTATTTT.

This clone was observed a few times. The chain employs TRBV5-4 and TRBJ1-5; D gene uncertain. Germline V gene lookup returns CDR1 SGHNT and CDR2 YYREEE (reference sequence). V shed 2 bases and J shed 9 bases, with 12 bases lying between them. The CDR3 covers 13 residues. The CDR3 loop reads CASSFFSAGPQHF. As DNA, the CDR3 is TGTGCCAGCAGCTTCTTCAGCGCTGGGCCCCAGCATTTT.

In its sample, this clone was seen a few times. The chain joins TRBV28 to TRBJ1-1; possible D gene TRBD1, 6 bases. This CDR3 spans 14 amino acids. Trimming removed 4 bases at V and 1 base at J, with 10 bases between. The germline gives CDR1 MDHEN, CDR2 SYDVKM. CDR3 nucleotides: TGTGCCAGCAGTTACAGGGAATGGAACACTGAAGCTTTCTTT. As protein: CASSYREWNTEAFF.

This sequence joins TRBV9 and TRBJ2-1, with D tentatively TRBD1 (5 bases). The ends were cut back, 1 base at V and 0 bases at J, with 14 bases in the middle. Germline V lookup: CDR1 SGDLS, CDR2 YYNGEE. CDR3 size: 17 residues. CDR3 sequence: CASSVQGLASSYNEQFF. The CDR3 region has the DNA TGTGCCAGCAGCGTACAGGGCCTTGCTAGCTCCTACAATGAGCAGTTCTTC.

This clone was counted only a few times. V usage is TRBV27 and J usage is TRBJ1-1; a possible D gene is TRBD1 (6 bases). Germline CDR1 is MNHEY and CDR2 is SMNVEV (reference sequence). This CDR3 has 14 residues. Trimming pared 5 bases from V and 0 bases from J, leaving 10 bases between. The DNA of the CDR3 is TGTGCCAGCAGTCTGGGGGCCTTGAACACTGAAGCTTTCTTT. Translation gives CASSLGALNTEAFF.

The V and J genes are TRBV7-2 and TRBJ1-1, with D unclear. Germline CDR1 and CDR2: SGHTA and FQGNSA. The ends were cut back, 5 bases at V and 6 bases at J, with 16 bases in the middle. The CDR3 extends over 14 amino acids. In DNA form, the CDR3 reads TGTGCCAGCAGCCGATACGATCAGGTCGCTGAAGCTTTCTTT. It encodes CASSRYDQVAEAFF.

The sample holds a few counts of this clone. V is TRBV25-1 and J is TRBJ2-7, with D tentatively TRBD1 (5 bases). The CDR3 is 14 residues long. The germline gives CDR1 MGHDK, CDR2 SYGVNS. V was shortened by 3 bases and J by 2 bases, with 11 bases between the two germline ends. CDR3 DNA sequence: TGTGCCAGCAGTGATATCAACAGGCCCTACGAGCAGTACTTC. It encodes CASSDINRPYEQYF.

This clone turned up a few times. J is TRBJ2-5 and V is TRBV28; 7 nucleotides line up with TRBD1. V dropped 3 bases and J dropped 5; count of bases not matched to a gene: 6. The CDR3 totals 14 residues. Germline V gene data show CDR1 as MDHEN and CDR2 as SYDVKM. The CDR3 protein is CASSFPGQTETQYF. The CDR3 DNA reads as TGTGCCAGCAGTTTCCCGGGACAGACGGAGACCCAGTACTTC.

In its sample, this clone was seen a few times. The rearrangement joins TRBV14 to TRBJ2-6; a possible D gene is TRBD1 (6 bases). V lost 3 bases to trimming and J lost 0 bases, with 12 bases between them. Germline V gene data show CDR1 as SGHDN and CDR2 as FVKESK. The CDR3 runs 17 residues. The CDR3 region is CASSHPQGFSGANVLTF. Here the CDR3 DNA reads TGTGCCAGCAGCCACCCCCAGGGGTTCTCTGGGGCCAACGTCCTGACTTTC.

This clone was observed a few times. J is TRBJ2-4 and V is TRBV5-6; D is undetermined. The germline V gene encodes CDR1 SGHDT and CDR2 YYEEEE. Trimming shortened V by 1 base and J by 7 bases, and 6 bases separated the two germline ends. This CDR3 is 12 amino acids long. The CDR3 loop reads CASSLLENIQYF. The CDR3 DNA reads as TGTGCCAGCAGCTTGCTAGAGAACATTCAGTACTTC.

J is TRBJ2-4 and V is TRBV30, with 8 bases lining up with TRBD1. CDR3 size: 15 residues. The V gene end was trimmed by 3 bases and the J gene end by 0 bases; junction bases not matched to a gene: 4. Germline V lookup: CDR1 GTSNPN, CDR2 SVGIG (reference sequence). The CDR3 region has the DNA TGTGCCTGGAGACGACAGGGGATAGCCAAAAACATTCAGTACTTC. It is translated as CAWRRQGIAKNIQYF.

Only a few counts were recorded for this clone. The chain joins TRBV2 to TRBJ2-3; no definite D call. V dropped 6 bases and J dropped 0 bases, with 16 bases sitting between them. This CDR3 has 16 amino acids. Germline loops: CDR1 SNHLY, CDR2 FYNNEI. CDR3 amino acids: CASSDIESMSTDTQYF. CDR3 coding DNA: TGTGCCAGCAGCGACATTGAAAGTATGAGCACAGATACGCAGTATTTT.

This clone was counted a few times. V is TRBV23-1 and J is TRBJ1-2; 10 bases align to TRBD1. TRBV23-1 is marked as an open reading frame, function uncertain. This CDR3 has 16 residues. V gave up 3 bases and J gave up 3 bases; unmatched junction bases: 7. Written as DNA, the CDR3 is TGCGCCAGCAGTCATATTATGACAGGGGGCGACTATGGCTACACCTTC. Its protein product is CASSHIMTGGDYGYTF.